A single sample is the source of the 2 T cell receptor beta chains below, sequenced in a study of shared clonotypes between healthy human individuals. Assay used: immunoSEQ multiplex PCR; TCRdb lists only in-frame clones, some missing. The sample has about a million clones; about three quarters are singletons. Source material: memory CD4+ T cells sorted from blood. Subset: CD45RA-negative fraction. These receptors were collected from a man between 18 and 35 years old in good health.

This clone was picked up many times. The chain couples TRBV2 to TRBJ2-2; TRBD2 matches at 11 bases. Germline loops: CDR1 SNHLY, CDR2 FYNNEI. V lost 4 bases to trimming and J lost 2 bases; unmatched junction nucleotides: 3. The CDR3 extends over 16 amino acids. The CDR3 is CASSGGTSGNTGELFF. Written as DNA, the CDR3 is TGTGCCAGCAGTGGCGGGACTAGCGGAAACACCGGGGAGCTGTTTTTT.

This chain connects TRBV25-1 to TRBJ1-4; TRBD1 is a possible D gene (6 bases). Germline V gives CDR1 MGHDK, CDR2 SYGVNS. The CDR3 has 15 residues. V shed 6 bases and J shed 8 bases, with 19 bases lying between them. CDR3 sequence: CASRHTGRGREKLFF. In DNA form, the CDR3 reads TGTGCCAGCAGGCATACAGGGAGGGGAAGGGAAAAACTGTTTTTT. Variable domain in full (rest from reference TRBV25-1 and TRBJ1-4): EADIYQTPRYLVIGTGKKITLECSQTMGHDKMYWYQQDPGMELHLIHYSYGVNSTEKGDLSSESTVSRIRTEHFPLTLESARPSHTSQYLCASRHTGRGREKLFFGSGTQLSVL.